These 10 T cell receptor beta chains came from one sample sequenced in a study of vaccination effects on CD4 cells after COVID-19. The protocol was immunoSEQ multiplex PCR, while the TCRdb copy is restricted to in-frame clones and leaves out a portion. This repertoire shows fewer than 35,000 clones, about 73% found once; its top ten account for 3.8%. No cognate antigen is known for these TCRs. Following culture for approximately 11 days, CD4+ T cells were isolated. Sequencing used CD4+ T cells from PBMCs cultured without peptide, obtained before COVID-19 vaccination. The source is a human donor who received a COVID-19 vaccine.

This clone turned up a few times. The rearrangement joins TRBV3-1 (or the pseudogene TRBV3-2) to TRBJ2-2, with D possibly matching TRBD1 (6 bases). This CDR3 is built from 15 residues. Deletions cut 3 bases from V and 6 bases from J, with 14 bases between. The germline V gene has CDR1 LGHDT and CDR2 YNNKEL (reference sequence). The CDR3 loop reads CASSHQGFTAGELFF. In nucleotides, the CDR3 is TGTGCCAGCAGCCACCAGGGGTTTACTGCCGGGGAGCTGTTTTTT.

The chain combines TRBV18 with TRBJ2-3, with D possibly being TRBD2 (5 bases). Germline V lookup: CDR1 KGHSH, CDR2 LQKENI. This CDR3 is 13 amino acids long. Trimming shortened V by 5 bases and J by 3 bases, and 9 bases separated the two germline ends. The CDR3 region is CASSRAETDTQYF. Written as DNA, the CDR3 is TGTGCCAGCTCAAGAGCGGAGACAGATACGCAGTATTTT.

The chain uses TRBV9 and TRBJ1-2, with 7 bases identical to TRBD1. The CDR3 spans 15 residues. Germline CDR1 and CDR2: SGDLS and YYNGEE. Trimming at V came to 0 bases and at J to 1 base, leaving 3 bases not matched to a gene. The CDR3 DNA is TGTGCCAGCAGCGTAGAGGCAGGGGGTAACTATGGCTACACCTTC. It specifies CASSVEAGGNYGYTF.

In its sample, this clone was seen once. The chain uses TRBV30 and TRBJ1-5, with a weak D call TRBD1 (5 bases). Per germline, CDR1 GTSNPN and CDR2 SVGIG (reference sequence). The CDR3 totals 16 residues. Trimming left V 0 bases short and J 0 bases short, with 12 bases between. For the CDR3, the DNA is TGTGCCTGGAGTGTACGGGCGGGGGATAGCAATCAGCCCCAGCATTTT. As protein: CAWSVRAGDSNQPQHF.

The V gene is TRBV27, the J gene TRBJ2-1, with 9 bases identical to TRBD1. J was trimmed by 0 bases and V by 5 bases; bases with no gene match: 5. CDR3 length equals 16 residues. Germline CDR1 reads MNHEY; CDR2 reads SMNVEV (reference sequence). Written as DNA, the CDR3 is TGTGCCAGCAGTGTGACAGGGGGAAGCTCCTACAATGAGCAGTTCTTC. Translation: CASSVTGGSSYNEQFF.

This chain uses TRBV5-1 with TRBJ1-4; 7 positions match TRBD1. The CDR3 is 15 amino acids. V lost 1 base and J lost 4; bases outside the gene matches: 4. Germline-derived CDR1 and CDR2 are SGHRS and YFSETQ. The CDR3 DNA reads TGCGCCAGCAGCTTGCAGGACAGGCTTAATGAAAAACTGTTTTTT. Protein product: CASSLQDRLNEKLFF.

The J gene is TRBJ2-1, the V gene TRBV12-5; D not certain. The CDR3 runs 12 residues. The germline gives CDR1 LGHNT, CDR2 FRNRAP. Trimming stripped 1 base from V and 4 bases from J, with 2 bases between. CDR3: CASGLGYNEQFF. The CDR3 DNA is TGTGCTAGTGGTTTGGGATACAATGAGCAGTTCTTC. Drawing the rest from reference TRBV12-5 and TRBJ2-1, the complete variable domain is DARVTQTPRHKVTEMGQEVTMRCQPILGHNTVFWYRQTMMQGLELLAYFRNRAPLDDSGMPKDRFSAEMPDATLATLKIQPSEPRDSAVYFCASGLGYNEQFFGPGTRLTVL.

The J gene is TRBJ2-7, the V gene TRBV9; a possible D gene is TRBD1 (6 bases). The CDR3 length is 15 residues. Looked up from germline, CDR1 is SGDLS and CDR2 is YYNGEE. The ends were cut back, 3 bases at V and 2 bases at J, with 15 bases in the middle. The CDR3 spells CASSASGTLPYEQYF. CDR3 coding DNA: TGTGCCAGCAGCGCCTCCGGGACACTCCCCTACGAGCAGTACTTC.

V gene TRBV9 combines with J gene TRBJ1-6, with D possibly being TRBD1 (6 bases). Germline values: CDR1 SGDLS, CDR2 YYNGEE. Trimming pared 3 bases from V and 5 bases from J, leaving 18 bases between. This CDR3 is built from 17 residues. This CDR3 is CASSGGGTGSHNSPLHF. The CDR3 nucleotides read TGTGCCAGCAGCGGTGGGGGCACCGGTTCTCATAATTCACCCCTCCACTTT.

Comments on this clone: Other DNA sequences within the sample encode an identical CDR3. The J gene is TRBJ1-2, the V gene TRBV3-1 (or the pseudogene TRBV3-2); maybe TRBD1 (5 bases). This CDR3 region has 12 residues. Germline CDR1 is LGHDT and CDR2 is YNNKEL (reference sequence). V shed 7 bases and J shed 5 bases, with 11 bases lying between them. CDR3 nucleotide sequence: TGTGCCAGCAAGGGGACGGCGTATGGCTACACCTTC. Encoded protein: CASKGTAYGYTF.